This TCR beta chain was sequenced in a study of blood T cells in healthy people across ages. Study-wide background: Researchers report that template switching captured about one barcoded beta molecule per two T cells.

The V end was cut by 6 bases, the J end by 8 bases, with 16 bases between. Per the germline V gene, CDR1 is MNHEY and CDR2 is SVGEGT. The CDR3 runs 13 residues. Extraction yielded at least 5.5 micrograms of total RNA per sample. Then a second PCR, running roughly 6 to 12 cycles, was carried out with a sample-barcoded 5' primer and a J-beta primer mix. A template-switch adaptor with 12 random nucleotides tagged each cDNA molecule. One entry per CDR3 protein, called by TCRdb with MiXCR from the 5' RACE reads. This sample has over a million distinct CDR3 sequences, with around 55% found just once. The chain joins TRBV6-2 or TRBV6-3 to TRBJ1-2; no clear D gene. The TCR comes from a man aged 18 to 30 in good health. Specimen: blood. As DNA, the CDR3 is TGTGCCAGCAGCCGAGACGGGATCGGGGGCTACACCTTC. This sequence encodes CASSRDGIGGYTF.